This TCR beta chain was found in a study of regulatory dendritic cells for organ transplantation. General study results and limits: Regulatory dendritic cells appeared to expand memory CD8+ clones less than mature ones. Naive T cells showed high diversity, memory cells less, memory CD8+ least. Resting memory CD8+ T cells held the most alloreactive clonotypes.

Allogeneic regulatory or mature dendritic cells were co-cultured for 5 days with CFSE-labeled sorted T cells at 1:10. CD4+ or CD8+ T cells were sorted as naive CD45RA+ or memory CD45RO+. TCRdb's table, derived via immunoSEQ multiplex PCR, lists solely in-frame clones and lacks some. The profile shows around 11,000 clones, around 71% of them singletons. This CDR3 region has 19 residues. Germline CDR1 reads KGHSH; CDR2 reads LQKENI. On this clone itself: What it binds is unknown. The germline gene is not matched at one end of the junction; a read error may be the cause.

The specimen was naive CD4+ T cells from blood cultured with dendritic cells. Subset here: CD45RA+ naive T cells. V usage is TRBV18 and J usage is TRBJ2-5; unclear D gene. The sequence was obtained from a human donor in good health. This CDR3 is CASSPRIGNRIPIQQTQYF. As DNA, the CDR3 is TGTGCCAGCTCACCACGTATTGGAAACAGAATCCCCATCCAACAGACCCAGTACTTC.